This is a list of T cell receptor beta chains from one sample in a study of graft-versus-host responses after intestinal transplantation. This table comes from immunoSEQ multiplex PCR, and its TCRdb copy is limited to in-frame clones, with some not included. The data hold about 92,000 clones, with 80% to 95% observed a single time. Antigens of these TCRs are unknown. The sample in question was unstimulated CD8+ T cells sorted from spleen or lymph node cells, obtained before intestinal transplant. These receptors were obtained from a human donor who received an intestinal transplant. Both conserved end residues are part of each CDR3. Fields, in order: V gene, clone size, D gene, J gene, CDR3 DNA, CDR3 protein. D genes are given only for firm matches. Clone size is shown for a subset of rows, as once, few, many or a class of expanded clone.

TRBV27	-	-	TRBJ2-5	TGTGCCAGCAGTTCGGGGACACACATGGAGACCCAGTACTTC	CASSSGTHMETQYF
TRBV7-6	-	-	TRBJ2-7	TGTGCCAGCAGCTTAGACCCGGACGGTGCGGTCGAGCAGTACTTC	CASSLDPDGAVEQYF
TRBV6-5	few	-	TRBJ2-5	TGTGCCAGCAGTTACTCGGGAGAAGAGACCCAGTACTTC	CASSYSGEETQYF
TRBV6-5	-	-	TRBJ2-7	TGTGCCAGCAGTTCCCCGGGTAGCGGCTCCTACGAGCAGTACTTC	CASSSPGSGSYEQYF
TRBV6-5	-	TRBD1	TRBJ1-5	TGTGCCAGCACCGACGACAGGGTACGCAATCAGCCCCAGCATTTT	CASTDDRVRNQPQHF
TRBV15	-	-	TRBJ2-3	TGTGCCACCAGCAGAGTCCGCGCGCCCGTGGATGAGCAGTATTTT	CATSRVRAPVDEQYF
TRBV5-6	-	-	TRBJ2-3	TGTGCCAGCAGCTTGGTACTAGAAATAGATACGCAGTATTTT	CASSLVLEIDTQYF
TRBV4-2	-	TRBD1	TRBJ2-7	TGTGCCAGCAGCCAAGACCCCCCGGGACAGCTGTACTTC	CASSQDPPGQLYF
TRBV5-4	-	-	TRBJ2-1	TGTGCCAGCATCCCCGAGGGGGGTAACAATGAGCAGTTCTTC	CASIPEGGNNEQFF
TRBV6-5	-	TRBD2	TRBJ2-7	TGTGCCAGCGCCTCATTAGCGGGAGGTCTGAACGAGCAGTACTTC	CASASLAGGLNEQYF
TRBV13	-	-	TRBJ2-1	TGTGCCAGCAGCTTAGGGGCAGGGCCGAATGAGCAGTTCTTC	CASSLGAGPNEQFF
TRBV28	-	-	TRBJ2-6	TGTGCCAGCAGTTTTGGGGGGACTGGGGCCAACGTCCTGACTTTC	CASSFGGTGANVLTF
TRBV29-1	-	-	TRBJ1-5	TGCAGCGTTGAAGAAGGGGGTGGGGGCAATCAGCCCCAGCATTTT	CSVEEGGGGNQPQHF
TRBV19	-	TRBD1	TRBJ2-7	TGTGCCAGTAGTATTTCGACAGGGTCGACCTACGAGCAGTACTTC	CASSISTGSTYEQYF
TRBV6-5	-	-	TRBJ1-2	TGTGCCAGCAGTTACGAGGGAGATGGCTACACCTTC	CASSYEGDGYTF
TRBV9	-	-	TRBJ2-1	TGTGCCAGCAGCCCCACAGGCAACTCCTACAATGAGCAGTTCTTC	CASSPTGNSYNEQFF